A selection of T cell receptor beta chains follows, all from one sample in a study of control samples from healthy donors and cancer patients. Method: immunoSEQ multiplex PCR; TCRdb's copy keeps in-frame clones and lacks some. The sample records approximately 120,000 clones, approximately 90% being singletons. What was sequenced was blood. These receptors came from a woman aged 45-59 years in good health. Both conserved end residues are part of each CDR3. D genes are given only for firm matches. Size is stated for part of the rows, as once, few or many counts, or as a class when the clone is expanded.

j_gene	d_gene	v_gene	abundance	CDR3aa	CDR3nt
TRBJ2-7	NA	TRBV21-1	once	CASSNRDRETYEQYF	TGTGCCAGCAGCAACCGGGACAGGGAAACCTACGAGCAGTACTTC
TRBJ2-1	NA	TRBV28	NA	CASSLFRRPYNEQFF	TGTGCCAGCAGTCTTTTTCGGAGGCCCTACAATGAGCAGTTCTTC
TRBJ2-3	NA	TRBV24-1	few	CATSDLNRPSTDTQYF	TGTGCCACCAGTGATTTGAACAGGCCAAGCACAGATACGCAGTATTTT
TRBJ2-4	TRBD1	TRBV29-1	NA	CSADVGQGNIQYF	TGCAGCGCGGACGTGGGACAGGGAAACATTCAGTACTTC
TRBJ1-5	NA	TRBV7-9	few	CASSHTGLDQPQHF	TGTGCCAGCAGCCACACAGGGCTTGATCAGCCCCAGCATTTT
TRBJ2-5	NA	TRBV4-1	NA	CASSQVIAPSETQYF	TGCGCCAGCAGCCAAGTTATAGCGCCCAGCGAGACCCAGTACTTC
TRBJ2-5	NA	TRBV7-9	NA	CASSLVWEETQYF	TGTGCCAGCAGCTTAGTCTGGGAAGAGACCCAGTACTTC
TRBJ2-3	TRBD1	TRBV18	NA	CASSRDRGGTDTQYF	TGTGCCAGCTCAAGGGACAGGGGTGGAACAGATACGCAGTATTTT
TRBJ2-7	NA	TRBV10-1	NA	CASRDSGGYEQYF	TGCGCCAGCAGGGACAGTGGGGGCTACGAGCAGTACTTC
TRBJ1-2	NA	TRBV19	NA	CASRSGGDGYTF	TGTGCCAGTAGAAGTGGGGGCGATGGCTACACCTTC
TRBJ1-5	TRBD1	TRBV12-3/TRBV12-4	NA	CASSLGQGLPQHF	TGTGCCAGCAGCTTGGGACAGGGGTTGCCCCAGCATTTT
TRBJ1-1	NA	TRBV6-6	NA	CASSYPAEESTEAFF	TGTGCCAGCAGTTACCCCGCGGAAGAGTCCACTGAAGCTTTCTTT
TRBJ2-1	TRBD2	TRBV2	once	CARGLAGGGGQFF	TGTGCCAGGGGACTAGCGGGAGGGGGTGGGCAGTTCTTC
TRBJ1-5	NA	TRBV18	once	CASSPDGDQPQHF	TGTGCCAGCTCACCGGACGGTGATCAGCCCCAGCATTTT
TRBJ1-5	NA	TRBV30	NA	CAWTGHNQPQHF	TGTGCCTGGACGGGACACAATCAGCCCCAGCATTTT
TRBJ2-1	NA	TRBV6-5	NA	CASSYSKAANEQFF	TGTGCCAGCAGTTACTCGAAAGCGGCCAATGAGCAGTTCTTC
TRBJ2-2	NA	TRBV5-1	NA	CASSPLATGELFF	TGCGCCAGCAGCCCACTAGCTACCGGGGAGCTGTTTTTT
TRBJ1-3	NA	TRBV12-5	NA	CASGFPSTQGPGNTIYF	TGTGCTAGTGGTTTTCCCAGTACACAGGGACCCGGAAACACCATATATTTT
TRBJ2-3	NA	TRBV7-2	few	CASRAKGGTQYF	TGTGCCAGCAGGGCAAAGGGAGGTACGCAGTATTTT
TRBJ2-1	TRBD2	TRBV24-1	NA	CATSDLPGTTKTSSYNEQFF	TGTGCCACCAGTGATTTGCCCGGGACTACAAAGACCAGCTCCTACAATGAGCAGTTCTTC
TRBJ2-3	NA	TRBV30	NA	CAWTPGADTQYF	TGTGCCTGGACCCCGGGGGCTGATACGCAGTATTTT
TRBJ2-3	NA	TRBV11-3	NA	CASSLASTDTQYF	TGTGCCAGCAGCCTGGCCTCCACAGATACGCAGTATTTT